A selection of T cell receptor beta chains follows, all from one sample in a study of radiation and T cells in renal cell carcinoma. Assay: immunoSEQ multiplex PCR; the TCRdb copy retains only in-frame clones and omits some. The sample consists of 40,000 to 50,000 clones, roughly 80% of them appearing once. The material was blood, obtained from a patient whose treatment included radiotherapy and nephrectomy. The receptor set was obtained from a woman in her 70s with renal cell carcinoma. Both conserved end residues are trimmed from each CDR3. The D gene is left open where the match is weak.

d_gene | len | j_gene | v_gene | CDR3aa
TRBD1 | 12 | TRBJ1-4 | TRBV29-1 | SVEGTGGKTELF
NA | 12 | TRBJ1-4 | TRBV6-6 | ASSRGRVNEKLF
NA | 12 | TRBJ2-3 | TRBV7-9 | ASSFEGLADTQY
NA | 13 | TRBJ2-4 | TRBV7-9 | ASSATGNAKNIQY
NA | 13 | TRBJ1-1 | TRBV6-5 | ASSYSTGAITEAF
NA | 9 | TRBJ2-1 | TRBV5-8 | ASRRGSEQF
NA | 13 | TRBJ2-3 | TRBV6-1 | ASSGYRALTDTQY
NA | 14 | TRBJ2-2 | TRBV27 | ASSSFSGINTGELF
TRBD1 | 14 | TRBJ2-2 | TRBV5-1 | ASSPWTGGDTGELF
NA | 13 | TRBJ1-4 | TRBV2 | ASSERDGGNEKLF
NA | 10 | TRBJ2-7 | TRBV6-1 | ASVGNSYEQY
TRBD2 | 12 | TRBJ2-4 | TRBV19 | ASSTAGTSRIQY
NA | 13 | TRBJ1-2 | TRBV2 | ASSGPRDTSYGYT
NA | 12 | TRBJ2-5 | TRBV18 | ASSPRGVQETQY
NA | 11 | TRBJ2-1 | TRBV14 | ASSRTLNNEQF
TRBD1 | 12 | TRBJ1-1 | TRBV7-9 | ASSLGTGDTEAF
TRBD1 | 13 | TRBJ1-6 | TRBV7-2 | ASSLSDRDDSPLH
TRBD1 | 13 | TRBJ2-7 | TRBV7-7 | ASSDGTGSSYEQY
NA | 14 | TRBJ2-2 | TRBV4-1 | ASSQRGASGTGELF
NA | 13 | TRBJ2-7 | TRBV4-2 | ASSQEQGTLYEQY
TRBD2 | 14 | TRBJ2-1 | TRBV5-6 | ASSSGTSGIDNEQF
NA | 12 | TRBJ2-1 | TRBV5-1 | ASSFGDNYNEQF
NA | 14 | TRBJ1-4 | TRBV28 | ASSPPRGGGREKLF
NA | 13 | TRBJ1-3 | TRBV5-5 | ASATLAPPGNTIY
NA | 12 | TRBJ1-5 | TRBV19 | ASNRIEGLQPQH
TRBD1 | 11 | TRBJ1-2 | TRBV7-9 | ASSLGTDYGYT
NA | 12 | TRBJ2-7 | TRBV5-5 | ASSFLDTHYEQY
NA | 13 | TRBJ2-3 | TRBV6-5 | ASSYSGMITDTQY
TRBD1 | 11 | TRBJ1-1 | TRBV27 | ASRRQGAPEAF
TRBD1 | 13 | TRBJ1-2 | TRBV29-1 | SVEDRDRGNYGYT
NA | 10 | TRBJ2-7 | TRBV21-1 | ASSKDQGAEY
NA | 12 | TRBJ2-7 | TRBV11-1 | ASSLAAGSYEQY
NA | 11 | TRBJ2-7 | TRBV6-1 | ASKDQYSYEQY
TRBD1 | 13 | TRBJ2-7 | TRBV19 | ASSPTGQEPYEQY
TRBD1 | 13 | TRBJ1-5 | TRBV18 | ASSPGQGPHQPQH
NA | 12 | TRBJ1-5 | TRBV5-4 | ASSLGPINQPQH
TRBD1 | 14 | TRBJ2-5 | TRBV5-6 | ASSGRGGWGRETQY
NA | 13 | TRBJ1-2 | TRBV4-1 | ASSLRPDSLHGYT
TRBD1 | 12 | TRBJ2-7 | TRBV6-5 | ASSYSGTAHEQY
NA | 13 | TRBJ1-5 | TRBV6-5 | ASSRRGARDQPQH
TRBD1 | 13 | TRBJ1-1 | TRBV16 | ASSQNRGQRTEAF
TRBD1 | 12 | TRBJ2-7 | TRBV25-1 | ASSGQGFLGEQY
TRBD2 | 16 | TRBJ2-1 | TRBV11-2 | ASSLVAGGIRGGNEQF
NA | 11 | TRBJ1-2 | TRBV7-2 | ASSRGGDRGYT
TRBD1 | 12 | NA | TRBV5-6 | ASSSAGTEYEQY
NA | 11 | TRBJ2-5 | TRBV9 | ASSPQGIGPQY
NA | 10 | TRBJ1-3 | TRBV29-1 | SAEGQGNTIY
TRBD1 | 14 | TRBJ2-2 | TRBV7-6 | ASSLGTGVSTGELF
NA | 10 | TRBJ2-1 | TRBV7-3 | ASSVPGGEQF
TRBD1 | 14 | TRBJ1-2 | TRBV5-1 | ASTPGPGQGAYGYT
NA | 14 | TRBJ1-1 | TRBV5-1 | ASSLVRGAGNTEAF